Below, one T cell receptor (beta chain) is given with its context. This clonotype appeared a few times. Its antigen is unknown. No qualities accompany the bases; no much larger clone lies one base away. The data originate from a study of T-cell reconstitution after alpha-beta-depleted transplantation in children (dated by TCRdb to about 2016). Notes on the research overall: Using TCR repertoire profiling, the study quantitatively followed how T-cell immune reconstitution unfolded in children after TCRalphabeta/CD19-depleted allogeneic hematopoietic cell transplantation.

Its CDR3 holds 18 amino acids, cysteine through phenylalanine. Only the CDR3 portion is preserved as DNA: 54 bases, with reading frame beginning at the first base. V is cut back by 0 bases and J by 1 base, with 12 bases in the junction unmatched. CDR1 is given as MGHRA and CDR2 as YSYEKL, both from the germline V gene. The receptor library was made with PCR. TCRdb names Illumina HiSeq 2500 as the instrument used. Molecular barcoding was employed in the preparation of TCR libraries, with unique molecular identifiers being used to normalize TCRbeta repertoire quantification. In TCRdb, the public reads were trimmed at Q25 with fastp and aligned with MiXCR, with productive beta chains retained. Rows matching on CDR3 protein sequence are summarized as one entry with the most common DNA and genes. The sample includes about 410,000 distinct CDR3 sequences, with roughly 22% observed a single time. The biggest ten clones account for around 4% of the sample.

The rearranged chain carries TRBV4-1 and TRBJ2-7; the junction holds 7 bases that match TRBD2. The receptor comes from a human donor who donated a stem cell graft to a child with acute myeloid leukemia. The source was PBMCs from the stem cell graft donor, collected from the stem cell graft. CDR3 protein: CASSQDSASGDPSYEQYF. The nucleotides read TGCGCCAGCAGCCAAGATAGCGCTAGCGGCGATCCTTCCTACGAGCAGTACTTC.